Following are 10 T cell receptor beta chains from one sample sequenced in a study of beta chain features in type 1 diabetes. The authors reverse transcribed all of the isolated RNA, so sequencing captured expressed TCRB transcripts. TCRdb keeps only in-frame clones here, not all; method: immunoSEQ multiplex PCR. The table shows about 360,000 clones, with roughly 12% occurring only once. The sample taken for sequencing was naive CD4+ T cells from blood. The receptors derive from a man between 18 and 35 years old in good health.

The table lists this clone with a few counts. The genes are TRBV9 and TRBJ1-1; 7 bases fit TRBD1. Germline lookup yields CDR1 SGDLS and CDR2 YYNGEE. The CDR3 contains 19 residues. V shed 3 bases, J shed 0 bases, and the junction held 17 bases outside the gene matches. CDR3 nucleotide sequence: TGTGCCAGCAGCGCACCCAAAAACGGGACAGACCTAATGAACACTGAAGCTTTCTTT. Its translation: CASSAPKNGTDLMNTEAFF.

This clone was observed a handful of times. The J gene is TRBJ2-7, the V gene TRBV7-9; 7 bases agree with TRBD1. The CDR3 covers 13 residues. Trimming took 4 bases from V and 4 from J; bases not matched to a gene: 4. Germline lookup yields CDR1 SEHNR and CDR2 FQNEAQ (reference sequence). CDR3 coding DNA: TGTGCCAGCAGCTACCTGGACAGGTACGAGCAGTACTTC. Protein sequence: CASSYLDRYEQYF.

The chain combines TRBV5-1 with TRBJ1-5, with 7 nucleotides matching TRBD1. Germline V CDR1 and CDR2: SGHRS, YFSETQ. The CDR3 has 15 amino acids. Trimming removed 4 bases from V and 4 bases from J; junction bases left unmatched: 8. The CDR3 loop reads CASSPGTEGNQPQHF. The CDR3 DNA reads as TGCGCCAGCAGCCCTGGGACAGAGGGAAATCAGCCCCAGCATTTT.

The V call is TRBV25-1, the J call TRBJ2-7; 8 bases agree with TRBD2. Germline lookup yields CDR1 MGHDK and CDR2 SYGVNS. Losses at the gene ends were 1 base for V and 5 bases for J; bases not matched to a gene: 7. This CDR3 region has 15 residues. Here the CDR3 reads CASSESGRGAHEQYF. DNA of the CDR3: TGTGCCAGCAGTGAATCGGGGCGGGGGGCCCACGAGCAGTACTTC.

This clone was recorded a few times. The chain links TRBV5-1 to TRBJ2-7, with 7 bases fitting TRBD2. J gave up 5 bases and V 0 bases, and 8 bases lay outside the gene matches. The CDR3 runs to 15 residues. Germline V gene sequence: CDR1 SGHRS, CDR2 YFSETQ. The CDR3 DNA is TGCGCCAGCAGCTTGGTCGGTGGGGAGGGGAACGAGCAGTACTTC. Translating it yields CASSLVGGEGNEQYF. Combining the CDR3 with reference TRBV5-1 and TRBJ2-7 gives the whole variable domain KAGVTQTPRYLIKTRGQQVTLSCSPISGHRSVSWYQQTPGQGLQFLFEYFSETQRNKGNFPGRFSGRQFSNSRSEMNVSTLELGDSALYLCASSLVGGEGNEQYFGPGTRLTVT.

The V call is TRBV30, the J call TRBJ2-3; 7 nucleotides line up with TRBD1. CDR3 length equals 13 residues. V was pared by 5 bases and J by 5 bases, with 7 bases of the junction left unmatched. Germline-derived CDR1 and CDR2 are GTSNPN and SVGIG (reference sequence). The CDR3: CAWGTGVGDTQYF. The CDR3 bases are TGTGCCTGGGGTACAGGGGTGGGAGATACGCAGTATTTT.

The CDR3, as DNA: TGTGCCAGCAGATCTGACCGGGACTCAGCCTACGAGCAGTACTTC. Translation: CASRSDRDSAYEQYF. The rearrangement joins TRBV6-5 to TRBJ2-7; weak D call: TRBD2 (6 bases). Germline values: CDR1 MNHEY, CDR2 SVGAGI. With 6 bases removed from V and 2 bases from J, the gap between germline ends came to 17 bases. The CDR3 runs to 15 residues.

This clone was counted a few times. The chain combines TRBV28 with TRBJ2-1; maybe TRBD2 (5 bases). With 7 bases removed from V and 7 bases from J, the gap between germline ends came to 14 bases. CDR3 size: 13 residues. Germline loops: CDR1 MDHEN, CDR2 SYDVKM. CDR3 coding DNA: TGTGCCAGCACCGCAGGAGGACTTAATGAGCAGTTCTTC. This translates into CASTAGGLNEQFF.

This clone was seen only a few times. The V call is TRBV7-2, the J call TRBJ2-7; a weak D match, TRBD1 (6 bases). The germline V gene encodes CDR1 SGHTA and CDR2 FQGNSA. V shed 2 bases and J shed 2 bases, with 10 bases lying between them. The CDR3 extends over 14 amino acids. The CDR3 bases are TGTGCCAGCAGCTTACACAGGGACCCCTACGAGCAGTACTTC. Protein product: CASSLHRDPYEQYF. Together with reference TRBV7-2 and TRBJ2-7, the CDR3 gives the full variable domain: GAGVSQSPSNKVTEKGKDVELRCDPISGHTALYWYRQSLGQGLEFLIYFQGNSAPDKSGLPSDRFSAERTGGSVSTLTIQRTQQEDSAVYLCASSLHRDPYEQYFGPGTRLTVT.

A remark on this clone: The junction differs from germline at one of its ends, possibly a read error. The rearrangement uses TRBV29-1 and TRBJ1-2; 8 bases agree with TRBD1. Germline assignment: CDR1 SQVTM and CDR2 ANQGSEA. The CDR3 is 11 residues long. The CDR3 loop reads CSAQGGRLAHF. The CDR3 DNA sequence: TGCAGCGCACAGGGGGGAAGACTCGCCCACTTC.